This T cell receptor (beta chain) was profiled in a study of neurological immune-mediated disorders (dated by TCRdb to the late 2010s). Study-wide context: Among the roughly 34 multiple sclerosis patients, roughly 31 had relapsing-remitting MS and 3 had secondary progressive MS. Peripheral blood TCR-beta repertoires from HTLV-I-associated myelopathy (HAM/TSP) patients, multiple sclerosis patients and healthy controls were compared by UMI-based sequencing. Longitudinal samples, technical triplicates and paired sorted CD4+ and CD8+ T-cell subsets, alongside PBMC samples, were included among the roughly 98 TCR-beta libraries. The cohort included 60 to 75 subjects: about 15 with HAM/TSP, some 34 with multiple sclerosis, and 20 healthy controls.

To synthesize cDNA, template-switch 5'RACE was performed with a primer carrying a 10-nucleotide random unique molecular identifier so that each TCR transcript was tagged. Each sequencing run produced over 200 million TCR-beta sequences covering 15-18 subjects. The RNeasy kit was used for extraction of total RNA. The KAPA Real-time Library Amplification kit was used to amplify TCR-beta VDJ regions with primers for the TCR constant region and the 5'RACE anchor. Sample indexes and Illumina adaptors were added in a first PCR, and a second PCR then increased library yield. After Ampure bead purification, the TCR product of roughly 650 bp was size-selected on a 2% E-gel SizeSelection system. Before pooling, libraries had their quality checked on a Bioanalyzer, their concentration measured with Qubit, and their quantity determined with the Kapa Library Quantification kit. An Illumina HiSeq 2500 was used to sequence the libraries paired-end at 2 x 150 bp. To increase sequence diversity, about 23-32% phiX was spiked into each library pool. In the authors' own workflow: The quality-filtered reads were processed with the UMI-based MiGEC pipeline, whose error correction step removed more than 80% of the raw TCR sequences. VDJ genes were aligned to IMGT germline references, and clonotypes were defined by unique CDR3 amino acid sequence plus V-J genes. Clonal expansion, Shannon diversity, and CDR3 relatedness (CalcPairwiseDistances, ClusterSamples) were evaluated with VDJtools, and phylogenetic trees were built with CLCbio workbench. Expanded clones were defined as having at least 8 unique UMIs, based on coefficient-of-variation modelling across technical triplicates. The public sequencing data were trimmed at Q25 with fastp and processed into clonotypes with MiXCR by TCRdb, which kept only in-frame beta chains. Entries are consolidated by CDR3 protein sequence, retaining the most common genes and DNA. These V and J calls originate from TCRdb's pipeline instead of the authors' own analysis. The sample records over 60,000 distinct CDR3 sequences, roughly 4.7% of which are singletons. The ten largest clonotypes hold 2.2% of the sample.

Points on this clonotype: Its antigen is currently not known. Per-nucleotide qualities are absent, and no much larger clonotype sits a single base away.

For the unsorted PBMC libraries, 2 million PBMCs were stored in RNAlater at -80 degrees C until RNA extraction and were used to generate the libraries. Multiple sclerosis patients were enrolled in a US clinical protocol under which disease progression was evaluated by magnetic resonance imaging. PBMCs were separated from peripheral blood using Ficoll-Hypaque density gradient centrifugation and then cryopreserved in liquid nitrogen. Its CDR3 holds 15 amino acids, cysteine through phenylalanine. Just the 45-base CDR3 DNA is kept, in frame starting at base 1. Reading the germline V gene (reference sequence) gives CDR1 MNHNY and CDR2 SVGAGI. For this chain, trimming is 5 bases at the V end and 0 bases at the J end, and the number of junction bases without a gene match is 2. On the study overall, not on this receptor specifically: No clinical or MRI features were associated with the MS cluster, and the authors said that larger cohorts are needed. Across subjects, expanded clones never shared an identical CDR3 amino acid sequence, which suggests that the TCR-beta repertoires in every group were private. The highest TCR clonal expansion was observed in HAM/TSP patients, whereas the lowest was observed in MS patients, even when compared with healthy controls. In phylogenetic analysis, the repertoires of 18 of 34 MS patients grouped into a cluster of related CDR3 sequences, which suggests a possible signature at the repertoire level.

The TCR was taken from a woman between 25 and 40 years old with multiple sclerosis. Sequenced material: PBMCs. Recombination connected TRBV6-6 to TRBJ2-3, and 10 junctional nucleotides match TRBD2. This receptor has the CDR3 CASSQRGGSTDTQYF. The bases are TGTGCCAGCAGTCAGCGGGGGGGCAGCACAGATACGCAGTATTTT.